This is a list of T cell receptor beta chains from one sample in a study of blood T cells in healthy people across ages. A single record per CDR3 protein comes from TCRdb applying MiXCR to the 5' RACE reads. The table has fewer than 900,000 distinct CDR3 sequences, roughly two fifths seen once. Specimen: blood. These receptors came from a woman in her fifties or sixties in good health. The CDR3 runs from the conserved cysteine through the conserved F or W. Each record gives: V gene, clone size, D gene, J gene, CDR3 protein, CDR3 DNA. A D gene is named only where the DNA matches it firmly. Only part of the rows carry a size: once, few, many, or a class if the clone is expanded.

TRBV7-2	-	-	TRBJ1-5	CASSPTGVRGISNQPQHF	TGTGCCAGCAGCCCCACAGGTGTCCGGGGGATAAGCAATCAGCCCCAGCATTTT
TRBV12-3/TRBV12-4	-	TRBD1	TRBJ1-2	CASSLDRGRSGYGYTF	TGTGCCAGCAGTTTGGACAGGGGGCGGTCCGGGTATGGCTACACCTTC
TRBV25-1	few	TRBD2	TRBJ2-6	CASRQAGGANVLTF	TGTGCCAGCCGACAAGCGGGGGGGGCCAACGTCCTGACTTTC
TRBV25-1	-	-	TRBJ1-6	CASSEVTGHNSPLHF	TGTGCCAGCAGTGAAGTGACAGGCCATAATTCACCCCTCCACTTT
TRBV3-1	few	TRBD2	TRBJ2-3	CASSQEGTSGPSSTDTQYF	TGTGCCAGCAGCCAAGAGGGGACTAGCGGGCCCTCTAGCACAGATACGCAGTATTTT
TRBV27	few	-	TRBJ2-1	CASSLEAPLHGGEQFF	TGTGCCAGCAGTTTAGAGGCGCCGCTTCACGGGGGTGAGCAGTTCTTC
TRBV2	-	TRBD2	TRBJ2-1	CASNAVAGRAVEQFF	TGTGCCAGCAACGCTGTGGCCGGGAGGGCCGTTGAGCAGTTCTTC
TRBV2	few	-	TRBJ2-5	CASSELEQDGTQYF	TGTGCCAGCAGTGAACTAGAACAAGACGGGACCCAGTACTTC
TRBV7-8	few	-	TRBJ2-7	CASSSDKYYEQYF	TGTGCCAGCAGCTCCGACAAGTACTACGAGCAGTACTTC
TRBV5-1	-	TRBD2	TRBJ2-6	CASSTSGPSGANGLTF	TGCGCCAGCAGTACTAGCGGACCCTCTGGGGCCAACGGCCTGACTTTC
TRBV6-1	-	-	TRBJ1-5	CASSEALGQPQHF	TGTGCCAGCAGTGAAGCTCTGGGTCAGCCCCAGCATTTT
TRBV27	few	TRBD2	TRBJ2-1	CASSLLGLAIGNEQFF	TGTGCCAGCAGTTTATTAGGACTAGCGATAGGGAATGAGCAGTTCTTC
TRBV4-2	-	TRBD2	TRBJ2-3	CASSYYLRGRGDQTDTQYF	TGTGCCAGCAGCTATTACCTAAGGGGACGGGGGGACCAAACAGATACGCAGTATTTT
TRBV12-3/TRBV12-4	-	-	TRBJ2-7	CASSLAGGPSEQYF	TGTGCCAGCAGTTTAGCGGGGGGGCCTTCCGAGCAGTACTTC
TRBV7-2	many	TRBD2	TRBJ2-5	CASSPVAGGETQYF	TGTGCCAGCAGCCCTGTAGCGGGGGGGGAGACCCAGTACTTC
TRBV12-3/TRBV12-4	few	-	TRBJ2-6	CASGQGISGANVLTF	TGTGCCAGCGGCCAGGGGATCTCTGGGGCCAACGTCCTGACTTTC
TRBV20-1	-	-	TRBJ1-5	CSASPGGQSYQPQHF	TGCAGTGCCTCCCCGGGGGGACAAAGCTATCAGCCCCAGCATTTT
TRBV9	-	TRBD2	TRBJ2-1	CASSVGASGSEQFF	TGTGCCAGCAGCGTAGGAGCTAGCGGGAGTGAGCAGTTCTTC
TRBV4-1	-	-	TRBJ2-5	CASSQDGTGTQETQYF	TGCGCCAGCAGCCAAGATGGAACAGGTACACAAGAGACCCAGTACTTC
TRBV20-1	-	TRBD2	TRBJ2-1	CSAGLTSGGNEQFF	TGCAGTGCTGGATTGACTAGCGGGGGAAATGAGCAGTTCTTC
TRBV9	-	-	TRBJ2-4	CASSPRGSKNIQYF	TGTGCCAGCAGCCCCCGTGGAAGCAAAAACATTCAGTACTTC
TRBV29-1	-	-	TRBJ2-1	CSVSNGGVAEQFF	TGCAGCGTTTCTAACGGAGGGGTTGCTGAGCAGTTCTTC
TRBV20-1	-	-	TRBJ1-2	CSARENYGYTF	TGCAGTGCTAGGGAGAACTATGGCTACACCTTC
TRBV4-3	-	TRBD2	TRBJ2-1	CASSQDEGLAAPYNEQFF	TGCGCCAGCAGCCAAGACGAGGGACTAGCGGCACCTTACAATGAGCAGTTCTTC
TRBV20-1	few	TRBD1	TRBJ2-7	CSATAGTVEYEQYF	TGCAGTGCTACCGCCGGGACAGTGGAGTACGAGCAGTACTTC
TRBV4-2	few	TRBD1	TRBJ2-6	CASSQPTPGGADSGANVLTF	TGTGCCAGCAGCCAACCAACCCCAGGGGGCGCCGACTCTGGGGCCAACGTCCTGACTTTC
TRBV5-1	few	TRBD1	TRBJ2-2	CASSRRTGDTGELFF	TGCGCCAGCAGCAGACGGACAGGGGACACCGGGGAGCTGTTTTTT
TRBV20-1	few	-	TRBJ2-3	CSVRTSLTSTDTQYF	TGCAGTGTTCGCACTAGCCTAACCTCCACAGATACGCAGTATTTT
TRBV29-1	-	TRBD2	TRBJ2-1	CSGERGLAGRRGEQFF	TGCAGCGGAGAAAGGGGACTAGCGGGACGCAGGGGTGAGCAGTTCTTC
TRBV20-1	-	-	TRBJ2-1	CSARGDWRARVYNEQFF	TGCAGTGCTAGAGGGGATTGGAGGGCTAGGGTTTACAATGAGCAGTTCTTC
TRBV4-2	-	-	TRBJ1-3	CASSPSGMTIYF	TGTGCCAGCAGCCCCTCCGGTATGACCATATATTTT
TRBV7-6	few	-	TRBJ2-5	CASSPKGPQETQYF	TGTGCCAGCAGTCCCAAGGGACCTCAAGAGACCCAGTACTTC
TRBV6-2/TRBV6-3	-	-	TRBJ2-2	CASTKRGVAEITGELFF	TGTGCCAGCACCAAACGTGGGGTAGCGGAAATCACCGGGGAGCTGTTTTTT
TRBV3-1	-	-	TRBJ2-4	CASSRDRHSPQYF	TGTGCCAGCAGCCGAGATAGACACAGCCCGCAGTACTTC
TRBV6-2/TRBV6-3	-	TRBD2	TRBJ2-1	CASSFRLAGGHNEQFF	TGTGCCAGCAGTTTCCGTCTAGCGGGAGGTCACAATGAGCAGTTCTTC
TRBV28	-	TRBD2	TRBJ2-3	CASSLMSGLAGADTQYF	TGTGCCAGCAGTTTGATGTCGGGACTAGCGGGAGCGGATACGCAGTATTTT
TRBV29-1	few	-	TRBJ2-5	CSVGQRQETQYF	TGCAGCGTTGGACAGCGACAAGAGACCCAGTACTTC
TRBV7-9	-	-	TRBJ2-7	CASSLASRGPFSYEQYF	TGTGCCAGCAGCTTAGCTTCCCGGGGGCCATTCTCCTACGAGCAGTACTTC
TRBV20-1	few	-	TRBJ1-1	CSARGGFSNTEAFF	TGCAGTGCTAGGGGCGGATTCTCGAACACTGAAGCTTTCTTT
TRBV5-1	many	-	TRBJ2-3	CASSLQTDTQYF	TGTGCCAGCAGCCTACAGACAGATACGCAGTATTTT
TRBV20-1	-	TRBD1	TRBJ2-5	CSARDLRGGLETQYF	TGCAGTGCTAGAGATCTTAGAGGGGGCTTGGAGACCCAGTACTTC
TRBV27	-	TRBD1	TRBJ1-5	CASSYRRLRSDRVKGNQPQHF	TGTGCCAGCAGTTACCGACGCCTGAGATCAGACAGGGTAAAAGGCAATCAACCCCAGCATTTT
TRBV25-1	-	-	TRBJ2-3	CASSPRRGESDTQYF	TGTGCCAGCAGCCCCCGCAGAGGGGAGTCAGATACGCAGTATTTT
TRBV20-1	few	-	TRBJ1-5	CSASSTIGGQPQHF	TGCAGTGCTAGTTCGACAATTGGAGGTCAGCCCCAGCATTTT
TRBV4-2	few	-	TRBJ1-2	CASSQAYRQDYNYGYTF	TGTGCCAGCAGCCAAGCCTACAGACAGGACTATAACTATGGCTACACCTTC
TRBV2	-	TRBD1	TRBJ2-1	CASTRRDRGYNEQFF	TGTGCCAGCACCCGTCGGGACAGGGGGTACAATGAGCAGTTCTTC
TRBV7-6	few	-	TRBJ2-7	CASSSYRDSYEQYF	TGTGCCAGCAGCTCTTACAGGGATTCCTACGAGCAGTACTTC
TRBV13	many	-	TRBJ2-7	CASSLGGRDSSYEQYF	TGTGCCAGCAGCTTAGGGGGCCGGGATAGCTCCTACGAGCAGTACTTC
TRBV24-1	-	-	TRBJ2-1	CATPTRPTNEQFF	TGTGCCACCCCCACTCGACCTACAAATGAGCAGTTCTTC
TRBV5-5	-	TRBD2	TRBJ2-5	CASSPAIGTGGYERYF	TGTGCCAGCAGCCCGGCTATTGGGACGGGGGGTTACGAGCGGTACTTC
TRBV6-2/TRBV6-3	many	-	TRBJ2-1	CASSQGNEQFF	TGTGCCAGCAGCCAAGGCAATGAGCAGTTCTTC
TRBV7-2	-	-	TRBJ2-7	CASRLTSFDSYEQYF	TGTGCCAGCAGACTTACTAGCTTTGACTCCTACGAGCAGTACTTC
TRBV12-3/TRBV12-4	-	TRBD1	TRBJ2-7	CASSVDRISSYEQYF	TGTGCCAGCAGTGTGGACAGGATTAGCTCCTACGAGCAGTACTTC
TRBV29-1	-	-	TRBJ2-7	CSVRLLISSYEQYF	TGCAGCGTTCGACTTCTTATCTCCTCCTACGAGCAGTACTTC